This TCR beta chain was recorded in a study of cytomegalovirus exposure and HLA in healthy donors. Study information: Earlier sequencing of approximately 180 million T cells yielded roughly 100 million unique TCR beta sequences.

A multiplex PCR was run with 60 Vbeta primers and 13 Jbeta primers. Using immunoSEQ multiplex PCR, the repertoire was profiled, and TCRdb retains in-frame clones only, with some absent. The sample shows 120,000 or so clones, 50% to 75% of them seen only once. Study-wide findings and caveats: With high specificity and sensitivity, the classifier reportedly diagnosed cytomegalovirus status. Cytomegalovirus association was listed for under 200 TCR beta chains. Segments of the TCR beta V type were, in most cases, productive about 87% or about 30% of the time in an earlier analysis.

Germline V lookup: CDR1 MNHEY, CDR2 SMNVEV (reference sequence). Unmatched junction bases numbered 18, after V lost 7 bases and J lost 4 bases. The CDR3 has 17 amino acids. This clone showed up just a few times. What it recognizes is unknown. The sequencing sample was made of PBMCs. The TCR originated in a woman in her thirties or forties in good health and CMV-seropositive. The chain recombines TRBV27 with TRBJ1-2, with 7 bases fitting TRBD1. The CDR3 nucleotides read TGTGCCAGCACCTCCCTCTCGACAGGGATGGTGGGCTATGGCTACACCTTC. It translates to CASTSLSTGMVGYGYTF.